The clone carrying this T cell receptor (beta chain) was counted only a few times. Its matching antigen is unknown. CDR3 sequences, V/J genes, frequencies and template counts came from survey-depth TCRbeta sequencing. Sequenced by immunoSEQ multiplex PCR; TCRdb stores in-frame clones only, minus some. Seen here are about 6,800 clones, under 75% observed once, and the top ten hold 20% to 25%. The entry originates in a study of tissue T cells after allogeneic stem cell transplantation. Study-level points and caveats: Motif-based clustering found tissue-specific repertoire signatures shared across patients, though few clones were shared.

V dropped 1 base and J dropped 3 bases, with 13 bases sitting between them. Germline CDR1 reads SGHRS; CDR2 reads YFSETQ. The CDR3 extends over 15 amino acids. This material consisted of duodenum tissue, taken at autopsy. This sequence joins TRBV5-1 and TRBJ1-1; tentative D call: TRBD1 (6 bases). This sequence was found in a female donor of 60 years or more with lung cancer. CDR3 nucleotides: TGCGCCAGCAGCTTGACAGGGCCCGCGGACACTGAAGCTTTCTTT. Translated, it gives CASSLTGPADTEAFF.